This T cell receptor (beta chain) appears in the sequencing data of a study of cytomegalovirus exposure and HLA in healthy donors. Study overall: The roughly 130 validation repertoires, a later analysis reported, used the same platform as the roughly 660 repertoires from the first cohort. Study-level points and caveats: The authors listed around 150 TCR beta chains as cytomegalovirus-associated.

TCRdb keeps only in-frame clones here, not all; method: immunoSEQ multiplex PCR. The table shows 150,000 or so clones, with about 82% occurring only once. Germline CDR1 LNHDA, CDR2 SQIVND (reference sequence). V lost 5 bases and J 0 bases, leaving 11 bases between the germline ends. This CDR3 contains 15 residues. Remarks on this clone: Its specificity is unknown.

This chain links TRBV19 with TRBJ1-3, with D possibly matching TRBD1 (6 bases). Source material: PBMCs. The clonotype originates from a human donor in good health. The CDR3, as DNA: TGTGCCAGTAGTGAGGACAGCTTCTCTGGAAACACCATATATTTT. Protein sequence: CASSEDSFSGNTIYF.